This passage covers 24 T cell receptor beta chains from one sample sequenced in a study of vaccination effects on CD4 cells after COVID-19. At the end of 10 days of culture, CD4+ T cells were isolated. Assay: immunoSEQ multiplex PCR; the TCRdb copy retains only in-frame clones and omits some. The table has 40,000 to 55,000 clones, approximately 81% seen once; the top ten hold around 8.1%. Their antigens are not known. The sample was CD4+ T cells from PBMCs cultured without peptide, taken before COVID-19 vaccination. Receptor source: a human donor who had a prior SARS-CoV-2 infection.

The gene calls are TRBV6-5 and TRBJ2-2; D unresolved. CDR1 is MNHEY and CDR2 is SVGAGI in the germline V gene. The CDR3 is 12 residues long. The V and J ends lost 2 bases and 7 bases respectively, with 5 bases between them. Written as DNA, the CDR3 is TGTGCCAGCAGTTACATCTACGGGGAGCTGTTTTTT. Amino acids: CASSYIYGELFF.

In its sample, this clone was seen once. The chain is built from TRBV15 and TRBJ2-2; TRBD1 aligns across 7 bases. Trimming took 5 bases from V and 5 from J; bases not matched to a gene: 5. Germline V gives CDR1 LNHNV, CDR2 YYDKDF (reference sequence). The CDR3 totals 14 residues. CDR3 sequence reads: CATSRQGVTGELFF. CDR3 nucleotides: TGTGCCACCAGCCGACAGGGAGTTACCGGGGAGCTGTTTTTT.

This chain connects TRBV28 to TRBJ1-2; TRBD1 matches 11 bases. The V segment lost 7 bases and the J segment 8 bases; nucleotides outside the gene matches: 15. The CDR3 covers 16 residues. Germline V CDR1 and CDR2: MDHEN, SYDVKM. The CDR3, as DNA: TGTGCCAGCACCCCGGACAGGGGGCTTCTCTTGGGAGGCTACACCTTC. Translated, it gives CASTPDRGLLLGGYTF.

The gene calls are TRBV15 and TRBJ1-1; D call uncertain. The CDR3 runs to 14 residues. V dropped 0 bases and J dropped 4 bases, with 9 bases sitting between them. Germline V lookup: CDR1 LNHNV, CDR2 YYDKDF (reference sequence). The CDR3: CATSRDLGRTEAFF. The CDR3 coding sequence is TGTGCCACCAGCAGAGATCTCGGGCGCACTGAAGCTTTCTTT.

The chain links TRBV18 to TRBJ1-2, with a weak D call TRBD1 (5 bases). The CDR3 extends over 15 amino acids. Germline V CDR1 and CDR2: KGHSH, LQKENI. The V end was cut by 2 bases, the J end by 6 bases, with 16 bases between. The CDR3 loop is CASSPSGPPMNGYTF. The CDR3 region has the DNA TGTGCCAGCTCACCATCGGGGCCGCCCATGAATGGCTACACCTTC.

The rearrangement uses TRBV9 and TRBJ2-7; D not certain. The V gene lost 0 bases and the J gene lost 7 bases, with 11 bases spanning the gap. There are 13 residues in the CDR3. Germline-derived CDR1 and CDR2 are SGDLS and YYNGEE. In DNA form, the CDR3 reads TGTGCCAGCAGCGTAGAGCCGAGTCGGGAGCAGTACTTC. It translates to CASSVEPSREQYF.

The CDR3 coding sequence is TGTGCCAGCAGCCCACGAGCGGGAGGTCTAGGTGAGCAGTTCTTC. Protein: CASSPRAGGLGEQFF. The chain joins TRBV7-9 to TRBJ2-1; 9 bases agree with TRBD2. Germline loops: CDR1 SEHNR, CDR2 FQNEAQ (reference sequence). This CDR3 contains 15 residues. J was trimmed by 9 bases and V by 5 bases; bases with no gene match: 11.

The chain's CDR3 is CASSEWGRGSGELFF. The CDR3 bases are TGTGCCAGCAGTGAATGGGGCAGGGGTTCCGGGGAGCTGTTTTTT. The rearrangement joins TRBV2 to TRBJ2-2, with D perhaps TRBD1 (6 bases). The V end was cut by 2 bases, the J end by 6 bases, with 13 bases between. This CDR3 has 15 amino acids. In germline, CDR1 is SNHLY, CDR2 FYNNEI.

The rearrangement links TRBV3-1 (or the pseudogene TRBV3-2) to TRBJ1-1; D may be TRBD1 (6 bases). CDR1 and CDR2 (germline): LGHDT, YNNKEL (reference sequence). Trimming cost V 10 bases and J 1 base, with 13 bases left between them. The CDR3 extends over 13 amino acids. CDR3 in DNA: TGTGCCACCCGGGGACAACCGAACACTGAAGCTTTCTTT. Translation gives CATRGQPNTEAFF.

The chain employs TRBV30 and TRBJ1-1, with D maybe TRBD1 (5 bases). Germline CDR1 GTSNPN, CDR2 SVGIG (reference sequence). V lost 0 bases to trimming and J lost 2 bases, with 10 bases between them. The CDR3 has 14 amino acids. The CDR3 DNA reads as TGTGCCTGGAGTGTTGTGGGGGTTAACACTGAAGCTTTCTTT. Translating it yields CAWSVVGVNTEAFF.

The chain joins TRBV14 to TRBJ2-7; 12 nucleotides line up with TRBD1. This CDR3 has 17 residues. The junction had 11 bases not matched to a gene; V was cut back by 4 bases and J by 4 bases. The germline gives CDR1 SGHDN, CDR2 FVKESK. The CDR3 loop reads CASSPKIGDRGLYEQYF. For the CDR3, the DNA is TGTGCCAGCAGCCCCAAGATTGGGGACAGGGGGCTATACGAGCAGTACTTC. The full variable domain, completed using reference TRBV14 and TRBJ2-7, is EAGVTQFPSHSVIEKGQTVTLRCDPISGHDNLYWYRRVMGKEIKFLLHFVKESKQDESGMPNNRFLAERTGGTYSTLKVQPAELEDSGVYFCASSPKIGDRGLYEQYFGPGTRLTVT.

V gene TRBV12-5 combines with J gene TRBJ1-1, with D perhaps matching TRBD1 (5 bases). In germline, CDR1 is LGHNT, CDR2 FRNRAP. The CDR3 covers 15 residues. The V gene lost 5 bases and the J gene lost 4 bases, with 17 bases spanning the gap. The CDR3 DNA reads as TGTGCTAGTGGTGCCCAAGGCGGGGGGAGCACTGAAGCTTTCTTT. It translates to CASGAQGGGSTEAFF.

Written as DNA, the CDR3 is TGTGCCAGCAGCTGGGGGGGATTGGACGAGCAGTACTTC. It yields the protein CASSWGGLDEQYF. The rearrangement joins TRBV5-6 to TRBJ2-7, with 7 bases that match TRBD2. J gave up 5 bases and V 3 bases, and 5 bases lay outside the gene matches. From germline, CDR1 is SGHDT and CDR2 YYEEEE. This CDR3 is 13 amino acids long.

This clone showed up just a few times. V usage is TRBV19 and J usage is TRBJ1-5; D may be TRBD1 (5 bases). The germline V and J ends were trimmed by 3 bases and 3 bases, with 15 bases remaining between them. The CDR3 has 16 residues. Germline assignment: CDR1 LNHDA and CDR2 SQIVND (reference sequence). CDR3 protein: CASSIAQLGDNQPQHF. The CDR3 coding sequence is TGTGCCAGTAGTATTGCTCAGCTAGGGGACAATCAGCCCCAGCATTTT.

The rearrangement links TRBV6-5 to TRBJ1-2; 11 bases line up with TRBD1. There are 15 residues in the CDR3. Germline lookup yields CDR1 MNHEY and CDR2 SVGAGI. Germline trimming cut 2 bases from V and 7 bases from J; bases unmatched to any gene: 6. The CDR3 bases are TGTGCCAGCAGTTACCCCGGACAGGGGGCCGGTGGCTACACCTTC. It codes for CASSYPGQGAGGYTF.

The chain uses TRBV9 and TRBJ2-3; 10 positions match TRBD2. This CDR3 region has 19 residues. V trimming: 0 bases; J trimming: 2 bases; junction bases outside the gene matches: 12. Germline values: CDR1 SGDLS, CDR2 YYNGEE. The CDR3 coding sequence is TGTGCCAGCAGCGTAGGGGTTTGGCTAGCGGGAGATTTCACAGATACGCAGTATTTT. It encodes CASSVGVWLAGDFTDTQYF.

CDR3 DNA: TGTGCCAGCAGCGTAGGAGGGGCAGGGGGCTACTATGGCTACACCTTC. Protein: CASSVGGAGGYYGYTF. V and J are TRBV9 and TRBJ1-2; TRBD1 matches at 8 bases. The length of the CDR3 is 16 residues. Trimming at V came to 0 bases and at J to 3 bases, leaving 7 bases not matched to a gene. Germline loops: CDR1 SGDLS, CDR2 YYNGEE. The variable domain in full, with the rest retrieved from reference TRBV9 and TRBJ1-2, is DSGVTQTPKHLITATGQRVTLRCSPRSGDLSVYWYQQSLDQGLQFLIQYYNGEERAKGNILERFSAQQFPDLHSELNLSSLELGDSALYFCASSVGGAGGYYGYTFGSGTRLTVV.

The chain is built from TRBV7-6 and TRBJ1-1; D is undetermined. Germline loops: CDR1 SGHVS, CDR2 FNYEAQ. The V and J ends lost 5 bases and 1 base respectively, with 14 bases between them. This CDR3 has 15 amino acids. CDR3 sequence: CASSTPSPGNTEAFF. CDR3 in DNA: TGTGCCAGCAGCACCCCATCTCCAGGGAACACTGAAGCTTTCTTT.

The chain couples TRBV19 to TRBJ1-2; D might be TRBD1 (5 bases). The CDR3 totals 16 residues. Trimming cost V 4 bases and J 7 bases, with 22 bases left between them. The germline gives CDR1 LNHDA, CDR2 SQIVND (reference sequence). CDR3 nucleotide sequence: TGTGCCAGTAGTAAAAACCGGTTAGGGGTTCGTTCTGGCTACACCTTC. This gives the protein CASSKNRLGVRSGYTF. Variable domain in full (rest from reference TRBV19 and TRBJ1-2): DGGITQSPKYLFRKEGQNVTLSCEQNLNHDAMYWYRQDPGQGLRLIYYSQIVNDFQKGDIAEGYSVSREKKESFPLTVTSAQKNPTAFYLCASSKNRLGVRSGYTFGSGTRLTVV.

The rearrangement joins TRBV2 to TRBJ2-5; tentatively, D is TRBD1 (6 bases). This CDR3 comprises 13 residues. Germline CDR1 SNHLY, CDR2 FYNNEI. V was clipped by 4 bases and J by 7 bases, with 13 bases between them. Here the CDR3 DNA reads TGTGCCAGCAGTGGAGAGGGGGTTGGGACCCAGTACTTC. Translated, it gives CASSGEGVGTQYF. The entire variable domain, with the rest obtained from reference TRBV2 and TRBJ2-5, is as follows: EPEVTQTPSHQVTQMGQEVILRCVPISNHLYFYWYRQILGQKVEFLVSFYNNEISEKSEIFDDQFSVERPDGSNFTLKIRSTKLEDSAMYFCASSGEGVGTQYFGPGTRLLVL.

The chain recombines TRBV5-4 with TRBJ2-1; D unclear. V was clipped by 1 base and J by 4 bases, with 6 bases between them. The germline V gene encodes CDR1 SGHNT and CDR2 YYREEE (reference sequence). CDR3 length equals 13 residues. The CDR3 protein is CASSLWSYNEQFF. In DNA form, the CDR3 reads TGTGCCAGCAGCTTGTGGAGTTACAATGAGCAGTTCTTC.

V is TRBV7-3 and J is TRBJ1-3; 10 nucleotides align to TRBD1. This CDR3 is built from 16 residues. Germline V gene lookup returns CDR1 SGHTA and CDR2 FQGTGA. V shed 5 bases and J 4 bases; nucleotides not matched to a gene: 8. CDR3 bases: TGTGCCAGCAGCCTCTCCGGGACAGGGGTAGGAAACACCATATATTTT. Translation: CASSLSGTGVGNTIYF.

The rearrangement links TRBV19 to TRBJ2-2; D gene uncertain. Germline loops: CDR1 LNHDA, CDR2 SQIVND (reference sequence). V lost 0 bases and J lost 5, with 7 bases in between. This CDR3 is 14 amino acids long. The CDR3 DNA is TGTGCCAGTAGTATAGATAAGGGTACCGGGGAGCTGTTTTTT. It codes for CASSIDKGTGELFF.

The rearrangement uses TRBV6-1 and TRBJ1-5; D gene uncertain. V lost 1 base and J 2 bases, leaving 9 bases between the germline ends. Germline CDR1 and CDR2: MNHNS and SASEGT. This CDR3 has 15 amino acids. The CDR3 loop is CASSEVGWGNQPQHF. The CDR3 region has the DNA TGTGCCAGCAGTGAAGTCGGGTGGGGCAATCAGCCCCAGCATTTT.